What follows are 11 T cell receptor beta chains derived from one specimen sequenced in a study of shared clonotypes between healthy human individuals. Sequencing used immunoSEQ multiplex PCR; TCRdb keeps in-frame clones, though not all of them. In the table there are 2.3 million or so clones, more than 80% of which are singletons. Sequenced: naive CD4+ T cells from PBMCs. Subset here: CD45RA+ positively selected. The receptors here all came from a man in his late teens or twenties in good health. Some clones in this sample may be carry-over from other donors' samples.

The chain recombines TRBV6-7 with TRBJ1-5, with 8 bases lining up with TRBD1. TRBV6-7 is known as an ORF, though its function is uncertain. Trimming cost V 2 bases and J 0 bases; bases outside gene matches: 9. The CDR3 loop spans 18 amino acids. As DNA, the CDR3 is TGTGCCAGCAGTTACCGGGGGACAGGCCAGTATAGCAATCAGCCCCAGCATTTT. Its protein is CASSYRGTGQYSNQPQHF.

Note on this clone: The junction differs from germline at one of its ends, possibly a read error. V gene TRBV5-4 combines with J gene TRBJ2-2; D unclear. Germline CDR1 is SGHNT and CDR2 is YYREEE (reference sequence). The CDR3 runs 13 residues. The DNA for the CDR3 is TGTGCCAGCAGCTCTCCGAAAACCGGGGAGCTGTTTTTT. It specifies CASSSPKTGELFF.

This sequence joins TRBV5-1 and TRBJ2-3; 7 bases are shared with TRBD1. The CDR3 sequence is 17 residues long. With V trimmed by 4 bases and J by 3 bases, 14 bases remained unmatched. Germline CDR1 and CDR2: SGHRS and YFSETQ. CDR3: CASSRGTALRVTDTQYF. Here the CDR3 DNA reads TGCGCCAGCAGCCGAGGGACAGCCCTAAGGGTAACAGATACGCAGTATTTT.

V is TRBV5-1 and J is TRBJ2-2, with TRBD2 matching over 9 bases. The CDR3 has 17 amino acids. The trim removed 1 base at V and 7 bases at J, leaving 11 bases unmatched. Germline CDR1 SGHRS, CDR2 YFSETQ. In DNA, the CDR3 is TGCGCCAGCAGCTTGCTCGCGGCTAGCGGGACAATCGGGGAGCTGTTTTTT. Residues: CASSLLAASGTIGELFF. The whole variable domain, filled in from reference TRBV5-1 and TRBJ2-2, reads KAGVTQTPRYLIKTRGQQVTLSCSPISGHRSVSWYQQTPGQGLQFLFEYFSETQRNKGNFPGRFSGRQFSNSRSEMNVSTLELGDSALYLCASSLLAASGTIGELFFGEGSRLTVL.

The J gene is TRBJ2-7, the V gene TRBV2; 10 positions agree with TRBD2. This CDR3 region has 16 residues. J gave up 5 bases and V 8 bases, and 15 bases lay outside the gene matches. Germline CDR1 SNHLY, CDR2 FYNNEI. The CDR3 bases are TGTGCCAGCGGGAGATTAGCGGGAGGTGGGAGGAACGAGCAGTACTTC. Translated, it gives CASGRLAGGGRNEQYF.

The CDR3 DNA sequence: TGTGCCAGCAGGGGTAGCGGGATCTACAATGAGCAGTTCTTC. Its protein is CASRGSGIYNEQFF. This chain joins TRBV9 and TRBJ2-1; the match to TRBD2 covers 8 bases. This CDR3 comprises 14 residues. In germline, CDR1 is SGDLS, CDR2 YYNGEE. V shed 5 bases and J 3 bases; nucleotides not matched to a gene: 4.

The chain uses TRBV14 and TRBJ2-7, with D possibly being TRBD1 or TRBD2 (5 bases each). The CDR3 contains 13 residues. V shed 7 bases and J shed 2 bases, with 12 bases lying between them. Germline V gene data show CDR1 as SGHDN and CDR2 as FVKESK. Written as DNA, the CDR3 is TGTGCCAGCAATAGGGACGCCACCTACGAGCAGTACTTC. The encoded protein is CASNRDATYEQYF.

The rearrangement joins TRBV9 to TRBJ1-1; 7 bases line up with TRBD1. Trimming at V came to 1 base and at J to 4 bases, leaving 7 bases not matched to a gene. The germline V gene encodes CDR1 SGDLS and CDR2 YYNGEE. This CDR3 comprises 15 residues. The CDR3 spells CASSVRETGRTEAFF. For the CDR3, the DNA is TGTGCCAGCAGCGTAAGAGAGACAGGGCGCACTGAAGCTTTCTTT.

This rearrangement joins TRBV7-7 to TRBJ1-5; D ambiguous. The CDR3 is 13 amino acids. From germline, CDR1 is SSHAT and CDR2 FNYEAQ (reference sequence). The germline V and J ends were trimmed by 6 bases and 4 bases, with 10 bases remaining between them. The CDR3 protein is CASSPPRNQPQHF. Here the CDR3 DNA reads TGTGCCAGCAGTCCCCCCAGAAATCAGCCCCAGCATTTT.

This chain joins TRBV7-2 and TRBJ2-7, with 7 positions matching TRBD2. CDR1 and CDR2 from the germline V gene are SGHTA and FQGNSA. V dropped 0 bases and J dropped 3; count of bases not matched to a gene: 5. This CDR3 is built from 15 residues. The CDR3 coding sequence is TGTGCCAGCAGCTTAGCAGGACTAGGGCTCTACGAGCAGTACTTC. It encodes CASSLAGLGLYEQYF.

This chain joins TRBV5-1 and TRBJ2-2, with D uncertain. Trimming pared 0 bases from V and 7 bases from J, leaving 13 bases between. The length of the CDR3 is 15 residues. Germline V gene data show CDR1 as SGHRS and CDR2 as YFSETQ. The DNA for the CDR3 is TGCGCCAGCAGCTTGGTGGTGGGGTTTGGCGGGGAGCTGTTTTTT. Translated: CASSLVVGFGGELFF.